The following is a T cell receptor (beta chain) sequence with its context. The target antigen is unknown. The PCR made use of 60 Vbeta and 13 Jbeta primers. Some clones are missing from TCRdb's copy, which holds only in-frame ones; the method was immunoSEQ multiplex PCR. The sample includes about 110,000 clones, 65% to 80% seen only once; the top ten take around 5.8%. Per the germline V gene, CDR1 is SGDLS and CDR2 is YYNGEE. The V and J ends lost 7 bases and 0 bases, in that order; junction bases with no gene match: 7. CDR3 size: 16 residues. The data originate from a study of cytomegalovirus exposure and HLA in healthy donors. Study results and caveats: Altogether, about 160 TCR beta chains were recorded as cytomegalovirus-associated. Several V segments, TRBV6-2 and TRBV6-3 among them, could not be told apart and were dropped.

The receptor was isolated from a woman aged 50 to 60 in good health and CMV-seropositive. The specimen was PBMCs. The chain couples TRBV9 to TRBJ2-2; TRBD2 matches at 9 bases. The CDR3 nucleotides are TGTGCCAGCGTTAGGGGCGGGGGGGCGAACACCGGGGAGCTGTTTTTT. Translated: CASVRGGGANTGELFF.